The 27 T cell receptor beta chains given below trace back to one sample, sequenced in a study of blood T cell repertoires in COVID-19. Sequenced by immunoSEQ multiplex PCR; TCRdb stores in-frame clones only, minus some. The sample contains 95,000 to 150,000 clones, around 79% of which appear only once. The source material was peripheral blood. Receptors originate from a man in his 70s with acute or convalescent COVID-19.

The chain employs TRBV5-4 and TRBJ2-5; a possible D gene is TRBD2 (6 bases). The CDR3 extends over 14 amino acids. The germline V gene encodes CDR1 SGHNT and CDR2 YYREEE (reference sequence). Trimming cost V 4 bases and J 4 bases, with 14 bases left between them. The CDR3 region is CASSPKEGGETQYF. In DNA, the CDR3 is TGTGCCAGCAGCCCCAAGGAGGGTGGAGAGACCCAGTACTTC. Using reference TRBV5-4 and TRBJ2-5 for the parts outside the CDR3, the full variable domain is ETGVTQSPTHLIKTRGQQVTLRCSSQSGHNTVSWYQQALGQGPQFIFQYYREEENGRGNFPPRFSGLQFPNYSSELNVNALELDDSALYLCASSPKEGGETQYFGPGTRLLVL.

The V and J genes are TRBV6-4 and TRBJ1-2; D is perhaps TRBD1 (5 bases). Germline loops: CDR1 MRHNA, CDR2 SNTAGT. The CDR3 runs 14 residues. V shed 7 bases and J shed 5 bases, with 17 bases lying between them. CDR3 sequence (DNA): TGTGCCAGCATGCCCTCAGGGATCGGGTATGGCTACACCTTC. Translating gives CASMPSGIGYGYTF.

The chain has TRBV5-1 and TRBJ2-2, with D uncertain. The germline gives CDR1 SGHRS, CDR2 YFSETQ. V gave up 1 base and J gave up 3 bases, with 10 bases separating them. This CDR3 is 15 amino acids long. CDR3 region: CASSLSAKDTGELFF. The CDR3 bases are TGCGCCAGCAGCTTGAGCGCTAAAGACACCGGGGAGCTGTTTTTT. Using reference TRBV5-1 and TRBJ2-2 for the parts outside the CDR3, the full variable domain is KAGVTQTPRYLIKTRGQQVTLSCSPISGHRSVSWYQQTPGQGLQFLFEYFSETQRNKGNFPGRFSGRQFSNSRSEMNVSTLELGDSALYLCASSLSAKDTGELFFGEGSRLTVL.

V usage is TRBV21-1 and J usage is TRBJ2-7; TRBD1, as called in the table, went unchecked against the DNA. TRBV21-1 is annotated as a pseudogene. This CDR3 spans 16 amino acids. The CDR3: CASSKAPSRWSYEQYF. As DNA, the CDR3 is TGTGCCAGCAGCAAAGCCCCCTCCAGGTGGTCCTACGAGCAGTACTTC.

The chain has TRBV6-5 and TRBJ1-1; weak D call: TRBD1 (6 bases). Germline V gives CDR1 MNHEY, CDR2 SVGAGI. This CDR3 spans 13 amino acids. The V end lost 11 bases, the J end lost 0 bases, and 13 bases lay between the germline ends. The CDR3 coding sequence is TGTGCCGGAGGACAGCTCCTGAACACTGAAGCTTTCTTT. It yields the protein CAGGQLLNTEAFF.

V usage is TRBV7-3 and J usage is TRBJ1-6; D is unclear. The CDR3 has 13 residues. V dropped 5 bases and J dropped 11 bases, with 13 bases sitting between them. In germline, CDR1 is SGHTA, CDR2 FQGTGA. CDR3 coding DNA: TGTGCCAGCAGCCCACAGCAGATCACACCCCTCCACTTT. It translates to CASSPQQITPLHF.

This clone was observed a few times. The V gene is TRBV18, the J gene TRBJ2-6; D is unclear. V shed 6 bases and J shed 4 bases, with 10 bases lying between them. Germline V gene sequence: CDR1 KGHSH, CDR2 LQKENI. The CDR3 has 14 residues. DNA for the CDR3: TGTGCCAGCTCGCCCGGGTTAGGGGCCAACGTCCTGACTTTC. Its protein is CASSPGLGANVLTF.

The sample holds a few counts of this clone. The rearrangement links TRBV12-5 to TRBJ1-1; 7 bases map to TRBD1. Germline CDR1 LGHNT, CDR2 FRNRAP. This CDR3 spans 14 amino acids. Losses at the gene ends were 6 bases for V and 2 bases for J; bases not matched to a gene: 6. CDR3 region: CASGRDRQNTEAFF. In nucleotides, the CDR3 is TGTGCTAGTGGCAGGGACAGACAAAACACTGAAGCTTTCTTT.

This sequence joins TRBV6-2 or TRBV6-3 and TRBJ1-2, with D unresolved. The germline V and J ends were trimmed by 0 bases and 4 bases, with 9 bases remaining between them. Germline loops: CDR1 MNHEY, CDR2 SVGEGT. The CDR3 totals 14 residues. CDR3 protein: CASSYSTSLYGYTF. In DNA, the CDR3 is TGTGCCAGCAGTTACTCGACAAGCCTCTATGGCTACACCTTC.

V and J are TRBV15 and TRBJ1-1; no clear D. Trimming stripped 0 bases from V and 3 bases from J, with 14 bases between. This CDR3 contains 16 residues. Germline loops: CDR1 LNHNV, CDR2 YYDKDF (reference sequence). CDR3 coding DNA: TGTGCCACCAGCAGAGATATGAGGTATCAAGACACTGAAGCTTTCTTT. Translated, it gives CATSRDMRYQDTEAFF. The variable domain in full, completed from reference TRBV15 and TRBJ1-1, reads DAMVIQNPRYQVTQFGKPVTLSCSQTLNHNVMYWYQQKSSQAPKLLFHYYDKDFNNEADTPDNFQSRRPNTSFCFLDIRSPGLGDTAMYLCATSRDMRYQDTEAFFGQGTRLTVV.

This clone was counted many times. The V and J genes are TRBV5-1 and TRBJ1-2; 7 bases fit TRBD1. The CDR3 has 15 residues. J gave up 8 bases and V 5 bases, and 15 bases lay outside the gene matches. CDR1 and CDR2 (germline): SGHRS, YFSETQ. In nucleotides, the CDR3 is TGCGCCAGCAGTCAACCCGCGGAGGGGGCATCGGGCTACACCTTC. It specifies CASSQPAEGASGYTF.

The chain links TRBV7-9 to TRBJ1-2; 7 positions match TRBD1. This CDR3 contains 13 residues. CDR1 SEHNR and CDR2 FQNEAQ come from the germline V gene (reference sequence). V dropped 5 bases and J dropped 8; count of bases not matched to a gene: 8. CDR3 residues: CASSAQGWWGYTF. DNA for the CDR3: TGTGCCAGCAGCGCACAGGGGTGGTGGGGCTACACCTTC.

V and J are TRBV19 and TRBJ2-5; 8 bases are shared with TRBD1. The V gene end was trimmed by 3 bases and the J gene end by 4 bases; junction bases not matched to a gene: 1. Germline V gene lookup returns CDR1 LNHDA and CDR2 SQIVND (reference sequence). The CDR3 runs to 13 residues. The CDR3 is CASSIGQGETQYF. CDR3 coding DNA: TGTGCCAGTAGTATTGGACAGGGAGAGACCCAGTACTTC. The whole variable domain, remainder taken from reference TRBV19 and TRBJ2-5, is DGGITQSPKYLFRKEGQNVTLSCEQNLNHDAMYWYRQDPGQGLRLIYYSQIVNDFQKGDIAEGYSVSREKKESFPLTVTSAQKNPTAFYLCASSIGQGETQYFGPGTRLLVL.

The V call is TRBV5-6, the J call TRBJ1-2; 8 positions agree with TRBD1. Losses at the gene ends were 4 bases for V and 4 bases for J; bases not matched to a gene: 6. This CDR3 region has 14 residues. CDR1 is SGHDT, CDR2 YYEEEE, per germline. The DNA for the CDR3 is TGTGCCAGCAGCGAGACAGGGGTGGCCTATGGCTACACCTTC. Translation: CASSETGVAYGYTF.

This chain links TRBV7-9 with TRBJ1-2; 12 bases agree with TRBD1. Losses at the gene ends were 4 bases for V and 7 bases for J; bases not matched to a gene: 7. There are 15 residues in the CDR3. Germline V gene sequence: CDR1 SEHNR, CDR2 FQNEAQ (reference sequence). This CDR3 reads CASSSPGQGASGYTF. Here the CDR3 DNA reads TGTGCCAGCAGCTCCCCGGGACAGGGGGCTAGTGGCTACACCTTC. Supplemented by reference TRBV7-9 and TRBJ1-2, the full variable domain reads DTGVSQNPRHKITKRGQNVTFRCDPISEHNRLYWYRQTLGQGPEFLTYFQNEAQLEKSRLLSDRFSAERPKGSFSTLEIQRTEQGDSAMYLCASSSPGQGASGYTFGSGTRLTVV.

The rearrangement uses TRBV11-3 and TRBJ2-3, with a possible D match to TRBD2 (6 bases). V shed 4 bases and J shed 2 bases, with 19 bases lying between them. Germline CDR1 is SGHNT and CDR2 is YENEEA. The length of the CDR3 is 17 residues. The CDR3 is CASSYRVGGATTDTQYF. The CDR3 DNA is TGTGCCAGCAGCTACCGGGTAGGCGGGGCTACCACAGATACGCAGTATTTT.

The genes are TRBV7-2 and TRBJ1-5, with 8 bases aligning to TRBD1. CDR1 is SGHTA, CDR2 FQGNSA, per germline. The CDR3 sequence is 16 residues long. Trimming cost V 3 bases and J 6 bases; bases outside gene matches: 10. The CDR3 reads CASSFTGQGTTQPQHF. The DNA of the CDR3 is TGTGCCAGCAGCTTTACCGGACAGGGTACGACTCAGCCCCAGCATTTT.

The table lists this clone with a count of one. The rearrangement uses TRBV24-1 and TRBJ2-1; TRBD2 agrees at 12 bases. CDR1 is KGHDR, CDR2 SFDVKD, per germline. This CDR3 spans 16 amino acids. Trimming removed 3 bases from V and 6 bases from J; junction bases left unmatched: 5. CDR3 residues: CATSDPGTSGFNEQFF. CDR3 sequence (DNA): TGTGCCACCAGTGATCCCGGGACTAGCGGGTTCAATGAGCAGTTCTTC.

This clone was observed a handful of times. The chain couples TRBV6-6 to TRBJ1-2; the D gene is possibly TRBD1 (5 bases). The germline V gene has CDR1 MNHNY and CDR2 SVGAGI (reference sequence). The CDR3 totals 14 residues. V lost 0 bases and J 4 bases, leaving 9 bases between the germline ends. This CDR3 is CASSYSIQVYGYTF. The DNA for the CDR3 is TGTGCCAGCAGTTACTCGATACAGGTCTATGGCTACACCTTC.

Here the CDR3 reads CASSQGGQGSYGYTF. The CDR3, as DNA: TGTGCCAGCAGCCAAGGGGGACAGGGGAGCTATGGCTACACCTTC. V gene TRBV4-2 combines with J gene TRBJ1-2; 10 positions agree with TRBD1. Per the germline V gene, CDR1 is LGHNA and CDR2 is YNFKEQ. The ends lost 1 base at V and 4 bases at J; junction bases unmatched: 3. This CDR3 region has 15 residues.

The chain links TRBV4-3 to TRBJ1-5; D gene unclear. Trimming removed 2 bases at V and 7 bases at J, with 15 bases between. CDR1 is LGHNA and CDR2 is YSLEER in the germline V gene. The CDR3 is 15 residues long. CDR3 amino acids: CASSQRARSGQPQHF. In DNA form, the CDR3 reads TGCGCCAGCAGCCAAAGGGCCCGAAGCGGGCAGCCCCAGCATTTT.

The gene calls are TRBV6-5 and TRBJ2-1, with a weak D call TRBD2 (6 bases). Germline V gives CDR1 MNHEY, CDR2 SVGAGI. V lost 5 bases and J lost 5, with 13 bases in between. The CDR3 spans 14 residues. DNA of the CDR3: TGTGCCAGCAGTCCTAGCGCTCCCAACAATGAGCAGTTCTTC. Protein product: CASSPSAPNNEQFF.

The chain joins TRBV5-4 to TRBJ1-1; D possibly corresponds to TRBD1 (6 bases). CDR1 and CDR2 from the germline V gene are SGHNT and YYREEE (reference sequence). The CDR3 has 13 residues. Trimming cost V 4 bases and J 7 bases, with 14 bases left between them. The CDR3 nucleotides are TGTGCCAGCAGCCCCAGTGGGGGCCGTGAAGCTTTCTTT. This gives the protein CASSPSGGREAFF.

The genes are TRBV6-2 or TRBV6-3 and TRBJ2-3; 9 nucleotides align to TRBD1. Trimming removed 2 bases from V and 5 bases from J; junction bases left unmatched: 17. CDR3 length: 19 residues. In germline, CDR1 is MNHEY, CDR2 SVGEGT. The CDR3 sequence: CASSYPLIADRGRVDTQYF. Here the CDR3 DNA reads TGTGCCAGCAGTTACCCTCTTATCGCGGACAGGGGTAGAGTAGATACGCAGTATTTT.

This rearrangement joins TRBV7-9 to TRBJ2-1; 12 nucleotides match TRBD1. The CDR3 spans 16 residues. CDR1 and CDR2 from the germline V gene are SEHNR and FQNEAQ (reference sequence). V lost 5 bases to trimming and J lost 9 bases; unmatched junction nucleotides: 11. The CDR3 sequence: CASSPPGTGGTGEQFF. The CDR3 DNA sequence: TGTGCCAGCAGCCCACCCGGGACAGGGGGCACGGGTGAGCAGTTCTTC.

V gene TRBV25-1 combines with J gene TRBJ1-4; the match to TRBD1 covers 8 bases. This CDR3 has 18 amino acids. The germline CDR1 and CDR2 sequences are MGHDK and SYGVNS. V lost 3 bases and J lost 2; bases outside the gene matches: 11. The CDR3 reads CASSEPPRGLSTNEKLFF. In DNA form, the CDR3 reads TGTGCCAGCAGTGAGCCTCCCAGGGGGCTTTCGACTAATGAAAAACTGTTTTTT.

There are a few counts of this clone. The chain uses TRBV4-1 and TRBJ1-1, with a weak D call TRBD1 (6 bases). This CDR3 has 14 amino acids. CDR1 and CDR2 from the germline V gene are MGHRA and YSYEKL. V lost 3 bases to trimming and J lost 3 bases, with 11 bases between them. CDR3 DNA: TGCGCCAGCAGCCAGGGAGGGGGGGACACTGAAGCTTTCTTT. This translates into CASSQGGGDTEAFF.